This T cell receptor beta chain was captured in a study of T cell repertoires in cytomegalovirus infection. A note on this clonotype: Antigen unknown.

This CDR3 spans 17 amino acids. Trimming removed 1 base at V and 4 bases at J, with 19 bases between. Germline V gene data show CDR1 as MGHRA and CDR2 as YSYEKL. Using its own MiXCR run on the reads, TCRdb lists one record per CDR3 protein. The sample holds roughly 700,000 distinct CDR3 sequences, about 30% seen once. Here the sequenced sample was cultured PBMCs, taken from culture after CMV antigen stimulation. The sequence was obtained from a human donor in good health (CMV status not recorded). Some clones in this sample may be carry-over from other donors' samples. The V call is TRBV4-1, the J call TRBJ1-1, with D possibly matching TRBD1 (6 bases). The CDR3 reads CASSQVGGRGGGTEAFF. As DNA, the CDR3 is TGCGCCAGCAGCCAAGTTGGAGGCAGGGGAGGAGGCACTGAAGCTTTCTTT.